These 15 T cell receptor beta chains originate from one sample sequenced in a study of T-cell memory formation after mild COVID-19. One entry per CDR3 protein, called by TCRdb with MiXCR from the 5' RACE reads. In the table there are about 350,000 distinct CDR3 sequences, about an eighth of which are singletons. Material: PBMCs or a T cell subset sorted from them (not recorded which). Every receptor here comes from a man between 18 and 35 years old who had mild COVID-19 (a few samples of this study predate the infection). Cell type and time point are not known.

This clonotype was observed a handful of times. The DNA of the CDR3 is TGTGCCAGCAGGCCGACTCCAGGTCTGTTGGATACGCAGTATTTT. Amino acids: CASRPTPGLLDTQYF. The chain carries TRBV27 and TRBJ2-3; D is undetermined. Trimming took 6 bases from V and 6 from J, leaving 19 bases between them. Looked up from germline, CDR1 is MNHEY and CDR2 is SMNVEV (reference sequence). CDR3 size: 15 residues.

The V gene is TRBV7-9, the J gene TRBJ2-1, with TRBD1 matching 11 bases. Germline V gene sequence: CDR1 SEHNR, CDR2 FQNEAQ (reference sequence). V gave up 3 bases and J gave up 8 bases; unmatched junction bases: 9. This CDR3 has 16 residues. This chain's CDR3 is CASSFRGQGAPHEQFF. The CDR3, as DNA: TGTGCCAGCAGCTTTAGAGGACAGGGGGCTCCCCATGAGCAGTTCTTC.

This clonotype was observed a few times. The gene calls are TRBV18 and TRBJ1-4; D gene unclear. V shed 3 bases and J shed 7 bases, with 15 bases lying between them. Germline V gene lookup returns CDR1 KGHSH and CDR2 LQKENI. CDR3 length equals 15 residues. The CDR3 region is CASSPMDQGFEKLFF. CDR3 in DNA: TGTGCCAGCTCACCCATGGATCAAGGATTTGAAAAACTGTTTTTT.

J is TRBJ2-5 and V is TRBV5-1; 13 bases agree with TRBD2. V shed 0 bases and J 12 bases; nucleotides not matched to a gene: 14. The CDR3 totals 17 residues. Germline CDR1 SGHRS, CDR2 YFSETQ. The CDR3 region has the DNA TGCGCCAGCAGCTTGGCCGGGACTAGCGGGGCCAATCAAGAGAAGTACTTC. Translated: CASSLAGTSGANQEKYF.

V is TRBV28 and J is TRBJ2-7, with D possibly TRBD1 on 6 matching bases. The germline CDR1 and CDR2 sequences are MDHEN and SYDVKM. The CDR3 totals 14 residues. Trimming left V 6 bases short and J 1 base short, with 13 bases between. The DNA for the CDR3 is TGTGCCAGCAGCCTGCCCGGACAGTCCTACGAGCAGTACTTC. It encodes CASSLPGQSYEQYF.

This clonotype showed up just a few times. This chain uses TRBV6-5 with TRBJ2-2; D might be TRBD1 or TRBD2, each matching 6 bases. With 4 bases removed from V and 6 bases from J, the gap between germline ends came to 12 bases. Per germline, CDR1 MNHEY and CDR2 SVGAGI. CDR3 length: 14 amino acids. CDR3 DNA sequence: TGTGCCAGCAGTTCCTACAGGGAGGCCGGGGAGCTGTTTTTT. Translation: CASSSYREAGELFF.

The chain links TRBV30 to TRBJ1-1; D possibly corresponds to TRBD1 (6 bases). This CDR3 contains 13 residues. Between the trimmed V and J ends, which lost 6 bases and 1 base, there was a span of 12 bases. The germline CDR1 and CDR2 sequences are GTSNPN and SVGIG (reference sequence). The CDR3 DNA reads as TGTGCCTGCGAGCCGGGACAGAACACTGAAGCTTTCTTT. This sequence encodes CACEPGQNTEAFF.

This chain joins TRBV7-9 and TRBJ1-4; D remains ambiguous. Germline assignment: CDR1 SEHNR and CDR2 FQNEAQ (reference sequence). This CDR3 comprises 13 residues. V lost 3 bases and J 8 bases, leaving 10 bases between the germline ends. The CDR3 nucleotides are TGTGCCAGCAGCTTCTTAGGAGGAGAAAAACTGTTTTTT. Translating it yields CASSFLGGEKLFF.

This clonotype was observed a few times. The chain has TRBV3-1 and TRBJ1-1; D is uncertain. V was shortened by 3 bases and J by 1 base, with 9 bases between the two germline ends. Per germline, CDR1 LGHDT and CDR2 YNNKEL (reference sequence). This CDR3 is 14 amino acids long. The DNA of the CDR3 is TGTGCCAGCAGCCACTCTTACGCGAACACTGAAGCTTTCTTT. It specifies CASSHSYANTEAFF.

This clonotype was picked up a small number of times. The CDR3 coding sequence is TGTGCCAGCAGTTACGACGGTGTTGGGGGCACTGAAGCTTTCTTT. This encodes CASSYDGVGGTEAFF. This chain connects TRBV6-5 to TRBJ1-1, with D possibly TRBD1 on 5 matching bases. The V and J ends lost 2 bases and 4 bases respectively, with 14 bases between them. The CDR3 runs to 15 residues. Germline V CDR1 and CDR2: MNHEY, SVGAGI.

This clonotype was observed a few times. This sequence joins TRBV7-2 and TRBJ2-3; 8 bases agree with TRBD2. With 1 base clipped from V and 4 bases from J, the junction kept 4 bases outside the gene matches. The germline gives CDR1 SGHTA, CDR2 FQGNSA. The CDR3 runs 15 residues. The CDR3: CASSLGVAGSDTQYF. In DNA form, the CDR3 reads TGTGCCAGCAGCTTAGGGGTAGCGGGGTCAGATACGCAGTATTTT.

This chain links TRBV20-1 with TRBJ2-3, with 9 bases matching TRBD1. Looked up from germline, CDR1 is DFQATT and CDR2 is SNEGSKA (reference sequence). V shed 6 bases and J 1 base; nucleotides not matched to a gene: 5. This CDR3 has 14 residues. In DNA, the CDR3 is TGCAGTGCCCCGAACAGGGGGCGCACAGATACGCAGTATTTT. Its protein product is CSAPNRGRTDTQYF.

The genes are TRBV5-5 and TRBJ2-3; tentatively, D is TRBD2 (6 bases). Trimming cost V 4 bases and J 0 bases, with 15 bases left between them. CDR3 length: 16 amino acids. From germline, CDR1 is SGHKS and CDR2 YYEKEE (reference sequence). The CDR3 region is CASSGGTLASTDTQYF. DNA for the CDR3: TGTGCCAGCAGCGGCGGGACGCTAGCGAGCACAGATACGCAGTATTTT.

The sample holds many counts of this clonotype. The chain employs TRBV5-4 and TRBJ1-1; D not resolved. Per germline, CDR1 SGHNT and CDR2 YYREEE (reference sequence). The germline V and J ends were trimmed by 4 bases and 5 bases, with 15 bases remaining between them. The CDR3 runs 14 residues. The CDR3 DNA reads TGTGCCAGCAGCCGAGCGTCGGATTATACTGAAGCTTTCTTT. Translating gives CASSRASDYTEAFF.

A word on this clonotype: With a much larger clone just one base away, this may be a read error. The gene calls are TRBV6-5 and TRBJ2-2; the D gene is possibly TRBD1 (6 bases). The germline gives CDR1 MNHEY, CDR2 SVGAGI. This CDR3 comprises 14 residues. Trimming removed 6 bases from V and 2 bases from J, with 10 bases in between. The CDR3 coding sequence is TGTGCCAGCAGCCGCAGGGGAAACACCGGGGAGCTGTTTTTT. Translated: CASSRRGNTGELFF.